This T cell receptor beta chain is drawn from a study of cytomegalovirus exposure and HLA in healthy donors. The study's findings and limits: Versus the approximately 700-donor mean, an Asian-associated ancestry cluster reportedly showed fewer N-insertions in a later analysis. Most TCR beta V segments were productive about 90% or about 30% of the time in an earlier analysis.

As concerns this clone: The antigen is undetermined.

The study sampled nominally healthy donors, though unrecorded immune exposures were likely. PCR involved 60 Vbeta and 13 Jbeta primers. Method: immunoSEQ multiplex PCR; TCRdb's copy keeps in-frame clones and lacks some. In the table there are about 55,000 clones, around 79% of which are singletons. The germline CDR1 and CDR2 sequences are MNHNY and SVGAGI (reference sequence). The CDR3 length is 14 residues. Trimming cost V 5 bases and J 5 bases, with 15 bases left between them. This clonotype originated in a female donor in good health and CMV-seronegative. The sequenced sample was PBMCs. The chain links TRBV6-6 to TRBJ1-2, with D possibly matching TRBD1 (6 bases). CDR3 DNA sequence: TGTGCCAGCAGTCCACAGGGTTCGGGGTATGGCTACACCTTC. Its protein product is CASSPQGSGYGYTF.